Listed here are 27 T cell receptor beta chains from one sample, sequenced in a study of blood T cells in healthy people across ages (dated by TCRdb to about 2015). The method was 5' RACE. The instrument was an Illumina HiSeq 2500. A second PCR of roughly 6 to 12 cycles was performed with a sample-barcoded 5' primer and a J-beta primer mix. TCRdb reanalyzed the raw reads on its own, using fastp at Q25 for trimming and MiXCR for clone calling, and kept in-frame beta chains. For every CDR3 protein sequence, its rows merge into one entry that carries the most common genes and DNA. The sample table records fewer than 2,000,000 distinct CDR3 sequences; roughly 32% of these occur just once. The top ten hold about 11% of the sample. Sequencing was performed on blood. The receptors originated from a woman in her 30s in good health.

This clonotype was seen a handful of times. The chain couples TRBV27 to TRBJ1-2, with unresolved D. Trimming took off 6 bases at V and 2 bases at J, with 22 bases between the two ends. Germline CDR1 reads MNHEY; CDR2 reads SMNVEV (reference sequence). The CDR3 extends over 17 amino acids. The chain's CDR3 is CASSLRFTGIVNYGYTF. The CDR3 coding sequence is TGTGCCAGCAGCTTAAGATTCACCGGGATCGTCAACTATGGCTACACCTTC.

V is TRBV7-2 and J is TRBJ1-5, with 7 bases that match TRBD1. The V gene end was trimmed by 5 bases and the J gene end by 3 bases; junction bases not matched to a gene: 7. The CDR3 consists of 15 residues. Germline values: CDR1 SGHTA, CDR2 FQGNSA. The DNA of the CDR3 is TGTGCCAGCAGCCCCTATGACAGGGACAATCAGCCCCAGCATTTT. This sequence encodes CASSPYDRDNQPQHF.

V is TRBV6-8 and J is TRBJ1-2; D gene uncertain. This CDR3 is built from 15 residues. Germline assignment: CDR1 MNHGY and CDR2 SAAAGT. V lost 0 bases and J lost 6, with 14 bases in between. The CDR3 DNA reads TGTGCCAGCAGTTACTCTCCTGGGGAGGAGGATGGCTACACCTTC. Protein sequence: CASSYSPGEEDGYTF.

This clonotype appeared a single time. A single base separates this from a much larger clone, so it may be a read error. The chain carries TRBV29-1 and TRBJ2-3; 8 bases fit TRBD1. The germline CDR1 and CDR2 sequences are SQVTM and ANQGSEA. The CDR3 consists of 13 residues. In DNA form, the CDR3 reads TGCAGCGTCGGACAGGGAGACACAGGTACGCAGTATTTT. This gives the protein CSVGQGDTGTQYF.

V usage is TRBV10-3 and J usage is TRBJ1-2; 10 bases are shared with TRBD1. Germline CDR1 is ENHRY and CDR2 is SYGVKD. CDR3 length: 15 amino acids. Trimming took 6 bases from V and 8 from J; bases not matched to a gene: 12. The CDR3 DNA sequence: TGTGCCATCAGAACGACAGGGGGCTCGATAAGGGGCTACACCTTC. This translates into CAIRTTGGSIRGYTF.

CDR3: CASSFDGLNTEAFF. In DNA form, the CDR3 reads TGCGCCAGCAGCTTTGACGGCTTGAACACTGAAGCTTTCTTT. The chain combines TRBV5-1 with TRBJ1-1; no clear D. Trimming left V 2 bases short and J 0 bases short, with 8 bases between. The CDR3 contains 14 residues. Germline V lookup: CDR1 SGHRS, CDR2 YFSETQ.

The chain joins TRBV10-2 to TRBJ2-1; 11 bases are a match to TRBD1. CDR3 length equals 17 residues. Per the germline V gene, CDR1 is WSHSY and CDR2 is SAAADI. V was pared by 6 bases and J by 4 bases, with 11 bases of the junction left unmatched. For the CDR3, the DNA is TGCGCCAGCAGCAAAACCCCCGGGACAGGGGGGTACAATGAGCAGTTCTTC. Translated, it gives CASSKTPGTGGYNEQFF.

In its sample, this clonotype was seen many times. This chain connects TRBV12-3 or TRBV12-4 to TRBJ1-4; D remains unclear. V was clipped by 6 bases and J by 8 bases, with 16 bases between them. This CDR3 is built from 14 residues. CDR3 sequence: CASRFGPVAEKLFF. The CDR3 nucleotides read TGTGCCAGCAGATTCGGCCCTGTCGCGGAAAAACTGTTTTTT.

This chain's CDR3 is CSVAGLRLTNEQFF. The CDR3 DNA follows: TGCAGCGTTGCTGGCCTAAGACTAACCAATGAGCAGTTCTTC. This chain uses TRBV29-1 with TRBJ2-1; tentative D call: TRBD2 (5 bases). The CDR3 loop spans 14 amino acids. V was shortened by 4 bases and J by 6 bases, with 16 bases between the two germline ends. Germline V gene data show CDR1 as SQVTM and CDR2 as ANQGSEA.

This clonotype was counted a few times. This chain uses TRBV25-1 with TRBJ1-1; D is possibly TRBD1 (5 bases). The germline V gene has CDR1 MGHDK and CDR2 SYGVNS. Trimming stripped 8 bases from V and 6 bases from J, with 13 bases between. This CDR3 has 12 amino acids. As DNA, the CDR3 is TGTGCCAGCGCCCCAGGGCGGGCTGAAGCTTTCTTT. It translates to CASAPGRAEAFF.

This clonotype was detected only a few times. V and J are TRBV7-9 and TRBJ2-3; 8 nucleotides agree with TRBD2. Germline V CDR1 and CDR2: SEHNR, FQNEAQ (reference sequence). The CDR3 loop spans 13 amino acids. V gave up 7 bases and J gave up 4 bases; unmatched junction bases: 4. The CDR3 is CASTAGGPDTQYF. The CDR3 nucleotides are TGTGCCAGCACGGCGGGGGGCCCAGATACGCAGTATTTT. Together with reference TRBV7-9 and TRBJ2-3, the CDR3 gives the full variable domain: DTGVSQNPRHKITKRGQNVTFRCDPISEHNRLYWYRQTLGQGPEFLTYFQNEAQLEKSRLLSDRFSAERPKGSFSTLEIQRTEQGDSAMYLCASTAGGPDTQYFGPGTRLTVL.

The chain employs TRBV10-1 and TRBJ2-7, with 9 bases matching TRBD1. V lost 5 bases, J lost 2 bases, and 7 bases stayed unmatched. This CDR3 comprises 15 residues. Germline V gene lookup returns CDR1 WNHNN and CDR2 SYGVQD (reference sequence). This chain's CDR3 is CASSKNRGPTYEQYF. CDR3 nucleotide sequence: TGCGCCAGCAGTAAAAACAGGGGGCCGACCTACGAGCAGTACTTC.

The chain combines TRBV7-6 with TRBJ1-4, with 9 bases identical to TRBD1. J gave up 8 bases and V 0 bases, and 7 bases lay outside the gene matches. The length of the CDR3 is 16 residues. Germline V gene lookup returns CDR1 SGHVS and CDR2 FNYEAQ. In DNA form, the CDR3 reads TGTGCCAGCAGCTTAGCTCGGGGACAGGGAGGAGAAAAACTGTTTTTT. It encodes CASSLARGQGGEKLFF.

This clonotype was detected a few times. The rearrangement uses TRBV4-1 and TRBJ1-6; D is unresolved. The CDR3 has 16 amino acids. Germline V lookup: CDR1 MGHRA, CDR2 YSYEKL. V lost 3 bases and J 7 bases, leaving 16 bases between the germline ends. The DNA of the CDR3 is TGCGCCAGCAGCCAGAACCCAGGCAGCCTGAATTCACCCCTCCACTTT. Its protein is CASSQNPGSLNSPLHF.

This clonotype was counted between two and nine times. The J gene is TRBJ2-3, the V gene TRBV10-3; no definite D call. This CDR3 contains 16 residues. Looked up from germline, CDR1 is ENHRY and CDR2 is SYGVKD. Trimming pared 4 bases from V and 0 bases from J, leaving 14 bases between. CDR3 sequence reads: CAISARWGTSTDTQYF. CDR3 nucleotides: TGTGCCATCAGTGCCCGTTGGGGTACTAGCACAGATACGCAGTATTTT.

The chain has TRBV13 and TRBJ2-1, with 10 bases aligning to TRBD2. Germline-derived CDR1 and CDR2 are PRHDT and FYEKMQ (reference sequence). This CDR3 region has 17 residues. The ends lost 7 bases at V and 8 bases at J; junction bases unmatched: 17. The CDR3 DNA is TGTGCCAGCAACTCACCGGGACTAGCGAGCTCTGGGGATGAGCAGTTCTTC. It yields the protein CASNSPGLASSGDEQFF. Full variable domain (missing parts from reference TRBV13 and TRBJ2-1): AAGVIQSPRHLIKEKRETATLKCYPIPRHDTVYWYQQGPGQDPQFLISFYEKMQSDKGSIPDRFSAQQFSDYHSELNMSSLELGDSALYFCASNSPGLASSGDEQFFGPGTRLTVL.

This chain joins TRBV2 and TRBJ1-1; D might be TRBD1 (6 bases). The V gene lost 6 bases and the J gene lost 0 bases, with 14 bases spanning the gap. The length of the CDR3 is 15 residues. Germline V gene sequence: CDR1 SNHLY, CDR2 FYNNEI. CDR3 protein: CASRETGYMNTEAFF. The DNA of the CDR3 is TGTGCCAGCAGAGAGACAGGTTACATGAACACTGAAGCTTTCTTT.

The chain is built from TRBV11-2 and TRBJ2-3; 11 bases map to TRBD2. V lost 4 bases and J lost 3; bases outside the gene matches: 3. Germline lookup yields CDR1 SGHAT and CDR2 FQNNGV. The CDR3 runs 15 residues. The CDR3 is CASSSSGGQTDTQYF. DNA for the CDR3: TGTGCCAGCAGCTCTAGCGGGGGGCAAACAGATACGCAGTATTTT. Full variable domain (missing parts from reference TRBV11-2 and TRBJ2-3): EAGVAQSPRYKIIEKRQSVAFWCNPISGHATLYWYQQILGQGPKLLIQFQNNGVVDDSQLPKDRFSAERLKGVDSTLKIQPAKLEDSAVYLCASSSSGGQTDTQYFGPGTRLTVL.

This clonotype occurred a few times. The V call is TRBV5-1, the J call TRBJ2-1; either TRBD1 or TRBD2 may fit D (5 bases each). The CDR3 extends over 17 amino acids. The V and J ends lost 3 bases and 5 bases respectively, with 21 bases between them. Germline CDR1 is SGHRS and CDR2 is YFSETQ. The CDR3 is CASSWGRGMGENNEQFF. The CDR3 DNA follows: TGCGCCAGCAGCTGGGGACGAGGGATGGGGGAAAACAATGAGCAGTTCTTC.

This chain links TRBV6-2 or TRBV6-3 with TRBJ1-3, with a possible D match to TRBD1 (6 bases). Germline CDR1 is MNHEY and CDR2 is SVGEGT. This CDR3 has 11 amino acids. V lost 7 bases and J lost 10, with 11 bases in between. The CDR3 DNA is TGTGCCAGCACTCAAGGGGGAACCATATATTTT. Protein product: CASTQGGTIYF.

The genes are TRBV21-1 and TRBJ2-2; TRBD2, the D gene given by the table, was not confirmed from the DNA. TRBV21-1 is given as a pseudogene. The CDR3 spans 16 residues. CDR3 sequence (DNA): TGTGCCAGCAGAGCAGCGGGCCCAGGGAGCACCGGGGAGCTGTTTTTT. This sequence encodes CASRAAGPGSTGELFF.

The chain carries TRBV20-1 and TRBJ1-5, with D unresolved. This CDR3 has 16 residues. Trimming took 6 bases from V and 0 from J, leaving 18 bases between them. Germline CDR1 DFQATT, CDR2 SNEGSKA (reference sequence). CDR3 residues: CSATTAGTDSNQPQHF. In DNA form, the CDR3 reads TGCAGTGCCACCACGGCGGGAACGGATAGCAATCAGCCCCAGCATTTT.

This clonotype was detected once. The chain is built from TRBV7-3 and TRBJ2-1; 10 bases fit TRBD2. V dropped 5 bases and J dropped 6; count of bases not matched to a gene: 7. The CDR3 runs 15 residues. Germline V gene sequence: CDR1 SGHTA, CDR2 FQGTGA. The CDR3 region has the DNA TGTGCCAGCAGCACCCTAGCGGGGGTGTGCAATGAGCAGTTCTTC. Residues: CASSTLAGVCNEQFF.

There are a few counts of this clonotype. The chain combines TRBV11-2 with TRBJ2-5; D perhaps matches TRBD2 (7 bases). The CDR3 sequence is 17 residues long. V was clipped by 0 bases and J by 4 bases, with 18 bases between them. Germline V gene sequence: CDR1 SGHAT, CDR2 FQNNGV. The DNA of the CDR3 is TGTGCCAGCAGCTTAGAGGGGGCAGGAGCTAGCGGAGAGACCCAGTACTTC. It is translated as CASSLEGAGASGETQYF.

The rearrangement uses TRBV18 and TRBJ2-2, with D possibly called TRBD1 or TRBD2 (5 bases each). CDR1 KGHSH and CDR2 LQKENI come from the germline V gene. This CDR3 comprises 15 residues. Trimming took off 3 bases at V and 6 bases at J, with 14 bases between the two ends. DNA of the CDR3: TGTGCCAGCTCACCTACCGGGGCCCCGGCCGGGGAGCTGTTTTTT. Translating gives CASSPTGAPAGELFF.

V usage is TRBV20-1 and J usage is TRBJ2-7; 10 nucleotides agree with TRBD2. CDR3 length: 15 residues. The V and J ends lost 7 bases and 3 bases, in that order; junction bases with no gene match: 12. Germline lookup yields CDR1 DFQATT and CDR2 SNEGSKA (reference sequence). In DNA, the CDR3 is TGCAGTGTTAGCGGGGGGTCCCTATTACGCTACGAGCAGTACTTC. It is translated as CSVSGGSLLRYEQYF.

The table lists this clonotype with a few counts. The chain recombines TRBV29-1 with TRBJ1-1; D is undetermined. Germline CDR1 reads SQVTM; CDR2 reads ANQGSEA. The CDR3 totals 13 residues. Trimming removed 7 bases from V and 1 base from J, with 13 bases in between. CDR3 sequence (DNA): TGCAGCGGGATCCCCGGGTCGAACACTGAAGCTTTCTTT. Residues: CSGIPGSNTEAFF.